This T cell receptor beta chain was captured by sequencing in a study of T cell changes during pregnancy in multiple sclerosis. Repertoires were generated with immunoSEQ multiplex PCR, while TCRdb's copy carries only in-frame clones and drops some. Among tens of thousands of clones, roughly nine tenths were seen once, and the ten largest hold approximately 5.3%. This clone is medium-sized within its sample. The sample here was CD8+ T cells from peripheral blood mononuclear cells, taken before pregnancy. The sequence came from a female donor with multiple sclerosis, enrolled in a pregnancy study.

In nucleotides, the CDR3 is TGTGCCAGCAGCGCTACCACAGGGGACGCCGGGGAGCTGTTTTTT. Encoded protein: CASSATTGDAGELFF. This chain links TRBV7-9 with TRBJ2-2; 7 bases line up with TRBD1. The CDR3 loop spans 15 amino acids. V lost 5 bases to trimming and J lost 6 bases; unmatched junction nucleotides: 9. CDR1 is SEHNR and CDR2 is FQNEAQ in the germline V gene (reference sequence).